This TCR beta chain was identified during a study of human T cells and chemical hapten exposure. Study-level background: Small pooled library volume differences mainly caused per-sample TCR yield variation.

Study-wide results and limits: With DPC sensitization, TCRs exceeding 1 in 1000 frequency showed no change.

In the library, unique molecular identifiers were attached to individual cDNA molecules. In the authors' workflow: Counts of TCRs in each sample centred on a median of around 96,000 and extended from approximately 21,000 to 630,000. TCRdb recomputed calls from the 5' RACE reads with MiXCR, one row per CDR3 protein. For this entry, the V and J calls and clone size follow TCRdb and not the study's own pipeline. Of approximately 81,000 distinct CDR3 sequences in the sample, roughly 8% were seen once. This clonotype came up a few times. Its target is not known. Researchers extracted total RNA from unfractionated whole blood. The CDR3 consists of 16 residues. Germline V CDR1 and CDR2: ENHRY, SYGVKD. V trimming: 0 bases; J trimming: 4 bases; junction bases outside the gene matches: 6.

The chain has TRBV10-3 and TRBJ1-3; 7 bases align to TRBD1. This clonotype was obtained from a male donor in good health. CDR3 nucleotide sequence: TGTGCCATCAGTGAGTCTACAGGGGAGCGAGGAAACACCATATATTTT. This gives the protein CAISESTGERGNTIYF.